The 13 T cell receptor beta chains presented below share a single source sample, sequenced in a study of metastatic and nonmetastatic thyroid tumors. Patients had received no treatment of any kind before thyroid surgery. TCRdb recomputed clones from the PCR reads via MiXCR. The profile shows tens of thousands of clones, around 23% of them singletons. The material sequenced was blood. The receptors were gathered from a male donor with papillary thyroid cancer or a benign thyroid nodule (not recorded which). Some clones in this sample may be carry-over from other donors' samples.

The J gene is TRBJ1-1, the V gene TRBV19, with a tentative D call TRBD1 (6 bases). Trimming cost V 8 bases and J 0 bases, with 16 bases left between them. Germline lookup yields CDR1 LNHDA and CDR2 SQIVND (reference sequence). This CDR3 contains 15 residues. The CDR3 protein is CASFPPTGMNTEAFF. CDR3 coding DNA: TGTGCCAGTTTCCCCCCGACAGGCATGAACACTGAAGCTTTCTTT.

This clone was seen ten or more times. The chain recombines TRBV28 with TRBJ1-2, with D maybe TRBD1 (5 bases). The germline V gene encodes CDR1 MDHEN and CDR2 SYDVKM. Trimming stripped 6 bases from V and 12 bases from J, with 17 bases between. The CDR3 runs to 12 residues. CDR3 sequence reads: CASRLRGRTHTF. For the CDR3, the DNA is TGTGCCAGCAGGTTAAGGGGACGCACGCACACCTTC.

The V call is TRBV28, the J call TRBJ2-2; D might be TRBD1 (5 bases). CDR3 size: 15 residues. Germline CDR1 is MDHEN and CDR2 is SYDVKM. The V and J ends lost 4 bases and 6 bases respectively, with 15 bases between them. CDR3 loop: CASSSFQGAPGELFF. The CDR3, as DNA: TGTGCCAGCAGTTCCTTCCAGGGCGCTCCCGGGGAGCTGTTTTTT.

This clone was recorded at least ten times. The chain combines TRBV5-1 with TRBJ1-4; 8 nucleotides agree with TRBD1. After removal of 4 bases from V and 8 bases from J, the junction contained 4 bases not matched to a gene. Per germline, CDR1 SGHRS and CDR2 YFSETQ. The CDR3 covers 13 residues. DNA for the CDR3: TGCGCCAGCAGCACAGGGGGTAGGGAAAAACTGTTTTTT. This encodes CASSTGGREKLFF.

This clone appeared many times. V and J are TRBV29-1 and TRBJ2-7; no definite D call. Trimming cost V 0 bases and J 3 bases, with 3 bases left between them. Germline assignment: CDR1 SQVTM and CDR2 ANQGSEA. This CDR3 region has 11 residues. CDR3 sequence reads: CSVEEGYEQYF. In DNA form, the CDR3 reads TGCAGCGTTGAAGAGGGCTACGAGCAGTACTTC.

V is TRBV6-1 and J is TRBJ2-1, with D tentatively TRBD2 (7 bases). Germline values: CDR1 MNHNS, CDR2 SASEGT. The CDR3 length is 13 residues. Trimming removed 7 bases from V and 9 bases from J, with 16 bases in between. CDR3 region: CASMVGGAGEQFF. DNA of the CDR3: TGTGCCAGCATGGTGGGGGGGGCAGGTGAGCAGTTCTTC.

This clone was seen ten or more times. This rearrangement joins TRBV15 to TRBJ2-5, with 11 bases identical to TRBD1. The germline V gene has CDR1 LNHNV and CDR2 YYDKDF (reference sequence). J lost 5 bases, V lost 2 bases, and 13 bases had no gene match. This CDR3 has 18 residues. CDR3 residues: CATSRWGPGQGAEETQYF. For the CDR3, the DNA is TGTGCCACCAGCAGATGGGGACCAGGACAGGGGGCCGAGGAGACCCAGTACTTC.

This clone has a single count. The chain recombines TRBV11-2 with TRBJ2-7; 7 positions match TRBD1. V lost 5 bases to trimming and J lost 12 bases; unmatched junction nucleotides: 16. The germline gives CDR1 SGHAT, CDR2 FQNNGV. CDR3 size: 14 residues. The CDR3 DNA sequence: TGTGCCAGCAGCAAAGGGAACAGGGGTGTCTTGACGTACTTC. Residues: CASSKGNRGVLTYF.

Written as DNA, the CDR3 is TGTGCCAGCAGTTCCGCCGGGGAGCGGGGGGTTTACGAGCAGTACTTC. Its translation: CASSSAGERGVYEQYF. This chain links TRBV28 with TRBJ2-7; 9 nucleotides agree with TRBD2. CDR3 length: 16 residues. The trim removed 4 bases at V and 4 bases at J, leaving 11 bases unmatched. Germline lookup yields CDR1 MDHEN and CDR2 SYDVKM.

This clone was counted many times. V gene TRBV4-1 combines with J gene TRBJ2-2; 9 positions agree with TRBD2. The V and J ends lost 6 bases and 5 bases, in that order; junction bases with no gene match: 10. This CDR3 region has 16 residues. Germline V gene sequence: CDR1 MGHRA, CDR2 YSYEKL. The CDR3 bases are TGCGCCAGCAGTCCATTAGCGGGAGTGGGGACCGGGGAGCTGTTTTTT. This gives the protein CASSPLAGVGTGELFF.

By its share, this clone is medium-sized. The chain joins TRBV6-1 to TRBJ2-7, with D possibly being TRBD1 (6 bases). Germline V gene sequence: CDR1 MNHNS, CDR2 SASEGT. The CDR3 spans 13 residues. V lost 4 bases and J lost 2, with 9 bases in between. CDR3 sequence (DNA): TGTGCCAGCAGTGTCAGGGGTACCTACGAGCAGTACTTC. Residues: CASSVRGTYEQYF.

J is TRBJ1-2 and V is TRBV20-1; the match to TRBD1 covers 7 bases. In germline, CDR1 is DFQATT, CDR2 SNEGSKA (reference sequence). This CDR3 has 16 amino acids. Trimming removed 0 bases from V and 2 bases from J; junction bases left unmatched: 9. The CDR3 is CSARDPSGQLNYGYTF. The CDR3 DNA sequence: TGCAGTGCTAGAGATCCCTCGGGACAGTTGAACTATGGCTACACCTTC.

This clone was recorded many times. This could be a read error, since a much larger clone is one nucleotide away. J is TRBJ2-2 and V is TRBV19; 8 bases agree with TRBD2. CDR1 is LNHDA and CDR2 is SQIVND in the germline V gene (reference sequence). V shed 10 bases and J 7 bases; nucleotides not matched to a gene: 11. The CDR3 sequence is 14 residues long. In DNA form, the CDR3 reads TGTGCCACCCGGGGAGCGGGGGTCCGCGGGGAGCTGTTTTTT. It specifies CATRGAGVRGELFF.